Listed below are T cell receptor beta chains from one sample, sequenced in a study of PD-L1 blockade in urothelial cancer. Clones were sequenced by immunoSEQ multiplex PCR, and TCRdb holds only the in-frame ones, with some missing. The table lists 65,000 to 80,000 clones, around four fifths of them singletons. Here the sequenced sample was PBMCs, taken around atezolizumab (anti-PD-L1) treatment. The receptor source for this set is a man in his 70s with urothelial cancer. The CDR3 runs from the conserved cysteine through the conserved F or W. The order of the fields is V gene, J gene, CDR3 protein.

v_gene: TRBV5-4; j_gene: TRBJ2-7; CDR3aa: CASSWGLAGDEQYF
v_gene: TRBV18; j_gene: TRBJ1-1; CDR3aa: CASSPGGWNTEAFF
v_gene: TRBV5-1; j_gene: TRBJ2-1; CDR3aa: CASTPDRPWGEQFF
v_gene: TRBV2; j_gene: TRBJ1-5; CDR3aa: CASSELGTGYRQPQHF
v_gene: TRBV6-1; j_gene: TRBJ1-1; CDR3aa: CASRKELSTEAFF
v_gene: TRBV6-1; j_gene: TRBJ2-1; CDR3aa: CASRPGTSGNNEQFF
v_gene: TRBV28; j_gene: TRBJ2-1; CDR3aa: CASTKQGLAGGLPYNEQFF
v_gene: TRBV19; j_gene: TRBJ1-2; CDR3aa: CASTPSGQGSYGYTF
v_gene: TRBV6-1; j_gene: TRBJ1-5; CDR3aa: CASRKTARRGQPQHF
v_gene: TRBV19; j_gene: TRBJ2-3; CDR3aa: CASSIQAGGGTDTQYF
v_gene: TRBV28; j_gene: TRBJ1-5; CDR3aa: CASSLSSLPGPGDNQPQHF
v_gene: TRBV28; j_gene: TRBJ1-2; CDR3aa: CASSRRQGGGYTF